This TCR beta chain originates from a study of blood T cell repertoires in COVID-19. Here immunoSEQ multiplex PCR was the method, and the copy in TCRdb shows in-frame clones only, minus some. The table includes around 180,000 clones, about 88% detected once. The specimen sequenced was peripheral blood. This clonotype originated in a man between 65 and 85 years old with active or convalescent COVID-19.

The CDR3 bases are TGTGCCAGCAGCCCGGACAGTACTATCAAAAACATTCAGTACTTC. Its translation: CASSPDSTIKNIQYF. The rearrangement links TRBV7-9 to TRBJ2-4; the D gene is possibly TRBD1 (6 bases). Per germline, CDR1 SEHNR and CDR2 FQNEAQ (reference sequence). The length of the CDR3 is 15 residues. Deletions cut 5 bases from V and 3 bases from J, with 14 bases between.